The T cell receptor beta chain under discussion was sequenced for a study of cytomegalovirus exposure and HLA in healthy donors. Vbeta (60) and Jbeta (13) primers were used in the PCR. Profiling relied on immunoSEQ multiplex PCR, and the TCRdb table lists in-frame clones only, not all of them. The data show around 55,000 clones, with approximately 71% seen just once and under 45% held by the top ten. Remarks on this clone: The germline gene is not matched at one end of the junction; a read error may be the cause. The same CDR3 is also encoded by other DNA sequences in this sample.

The receptor comes from a man in his forties in good health and CMV-seropositive. Material for sequencing was PBMCs.

CDR3 sequence (DNA): TGTGCCAGCAGCTTATCAGGGTCCAACACTGAGGCTTTCTTT. Its protein product is CASSLSGSNTEAFF. This sequence joins TRBV7-9 and TRBJ1-1; TRBD1 is a possible D gene (5 bases). The length of the CDR3 is 14 residues. Per the germline V gene, CDR1 is SEHNR and CDR2 is FQNEAQ (reference sequence).